A single TCR beta chain is shown here with its context. It lacks a known antigen. Nothing much larger sits one base from this clone, and base qualities are not available. TCRbeta CDR3 regions were amplified from genomic DNA by means of the immunoSEQ Assay, a bias-controlled multiplex PCR. Processing in the source paper ran as follows. Within the assay, amplification of reference gene primers was used to estimate how many nucleated cells each sample contained. To quantify the absolute abundance of each unique TCRbeta CDR3 rearrangement, sequence reads were collapsed and filtered. For each sample, productive Simpson clonality was calculated as the square root of Simpson's diversity index over productive rearrangements. TCRdb obtained this table from immuneACCESS and retained in-frame rearrangements with V and J assigned. These tables miss some clones; where compared with another copy, unresolved V genes account for less than half of the shortfall, and the remainder is unexplained. V, J and clone size are those of that table, while D and trimming were read from the DNA. For this sample the table gives some 50,000 clones, of which more than 85% were detected only once. Of the sample, 5% to 6% is held by the ten largest clones.

The CDR3 measures 14 amino acids from cysteine to phenylalanine. Just CDR3 DNA is preserved here, 42 bases in frame from base 1. The CDR1 and CDR2 encoded by the germline V gene are ENHRY and SYGVKD. The V end loses 5 bases and the J end loses 0 bases, and a stretch of 10 bases separates them. Collaborating institutions collected whole blood in K2EDTA tubes following their own protocols. For TCRbeta analysis, collaborators shipped samples in one of three forms: frozen whole blood, isolated PBMCs, or DNA extracted from either of those sample types. These data come from a study of blood T cell repertoires in COVID-19 (TCRdb year 2020). About the investigation overall: Samples from collaborators originated in the United States, Italy and Spain and spanned both the acute and convalescent phases of COVID-19. A freely available public database, intended as a resource for researchers studying the immune response to SARS-CoV-2, is where the repertoires were released. The prospective study material was composed of cDNA or gDNA derived from T cells, B-cell-depleted T cells, or PBMCs. Where HLA class I and class II types were available, the types were taken from metadata supplied by the sample provider, not from assay-based typing. Deeply sampled blood TCRbeta repertoires from subjects exposed to, actively infected with, or recovered from COVID-19 were included in the dataset. The samples were drawn from two sources: the first 160 participants of the ongoing ImmuneRACE study, and approximately 1,300 subjects contributed by 6 global collaborators. Nearly every sample came with metadata listing a de-identified subject ID, COVID-19 status, age in years and sex. The research as a whole found: The quantity of clinical and demographic metadata differed by source and by participant and was supplied without curation.

The sequenced sample consisted of peripheral blood. The sequence links TRBV10-3 to TRBJ1-2, and the D gene may be TRBD1, 5 bases matching. The clonotype originates from a man aged 35-49 years with active COVID-19. The CDR3 here reads CAISNPGTNYGYTF. The DNA sequence is given as TGTGCCATCAGTAATCCAGGGACTAACTATGGCTACACCTTC.